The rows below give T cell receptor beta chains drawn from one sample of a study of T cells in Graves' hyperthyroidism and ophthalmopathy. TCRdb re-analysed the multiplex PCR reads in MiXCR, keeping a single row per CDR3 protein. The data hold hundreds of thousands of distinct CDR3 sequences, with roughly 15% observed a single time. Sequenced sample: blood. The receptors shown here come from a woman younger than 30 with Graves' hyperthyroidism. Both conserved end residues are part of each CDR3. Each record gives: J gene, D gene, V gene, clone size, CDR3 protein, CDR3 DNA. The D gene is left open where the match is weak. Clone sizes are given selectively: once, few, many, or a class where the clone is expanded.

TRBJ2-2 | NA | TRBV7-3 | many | CASSLDGELFF | TGTGCCAGCAGCTTAGATGGGGAGCTGTTTTTT
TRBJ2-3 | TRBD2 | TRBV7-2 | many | CASSLGRTSALSTQYF | TGTGCCAGCAGCCTCGGAAGGACTAGTGCTTTGAGCACGCAGTATTTT
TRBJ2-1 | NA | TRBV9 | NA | CASSVDGEQFF | TGTGCCAGCAGCGTAGATGGTGAGCAGTTCTTC
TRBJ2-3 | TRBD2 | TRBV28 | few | CASSRLAAATDTQYF | TGTGCCAGCAGTCGACTAGCGGCCGCTACAGATACGCAGTATTTT
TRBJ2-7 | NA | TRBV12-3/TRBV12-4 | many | CASSPHPGHRNEQYF | TGTGCCAGCAGTCCGCACCCGGGACATAGGAACGAGCAGTACTTC
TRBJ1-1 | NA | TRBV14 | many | CASSQEGRKNTEAFF | TGTGCCAGCAGCCAAGAAGGACGGAAGAACACTGAAGCTTTCTTT
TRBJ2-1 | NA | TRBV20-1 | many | CSARQDGGGGGYNEQFF | TGCAGTGCTAGGCAAGATGGGGGAGGGGGAGGCTACAATGAGCAGTTCTTC
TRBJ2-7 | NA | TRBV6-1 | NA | CASSSDRSAYEEQYF | TGTGCCAGCAGCTCAGACAGATCAGCCTACGAGGAGCAGTACTTC
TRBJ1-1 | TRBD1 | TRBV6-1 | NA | CASRVGQSGSEAFF | TGTGCCAGCAGGGTGGGACAGTCGGGCTCTGAAGCTTTCTTT
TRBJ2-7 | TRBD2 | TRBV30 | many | CAWSTRTSGRVYEQYF | TGTGCCTGGAGTACTCGGACTAGCGGGAGGGTCTACGAGCAGTACTTC
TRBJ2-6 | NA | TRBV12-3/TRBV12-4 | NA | CASSFRRSGANVLTF | TGTGCCAGCAGTTTCAGGCGCTCTGGGGCCAACGTCCTGACTTTC
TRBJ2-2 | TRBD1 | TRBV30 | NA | CALREGATGTGELFF | TGTGCCTTGCGAGAGGGGGCAACTGGGACCGGGGAGCTGTTTTTT
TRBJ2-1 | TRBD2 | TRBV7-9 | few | CASSWPPSGRDGDEQFF | TGTGCCAGCAGCTGGCCGCCTAGCGGGAGAGATGGGGATGAGCAGTTCTTC
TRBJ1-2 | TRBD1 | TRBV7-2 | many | CASSFVPRSRGRGYTF | TGTGCCAGCAGCTTCGTTCCCAGGAGCAGGGGGCGAGGCTACACCTTC
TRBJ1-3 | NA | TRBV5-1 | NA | CASSFQGTGNTIYF | TGCGCCAGCAGCTTCCAGGGTACGGGAAACACCATATATTTT
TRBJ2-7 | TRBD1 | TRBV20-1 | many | CSAPSFRTGPYEQYF | TGCAGTGCACCTTCCTTCCGGACAGGGCCCTACGAGCAGTACTTC
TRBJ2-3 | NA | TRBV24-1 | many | CATSDPGTQPTDTQYF | TGTGCCACCAGTGACCCCGGGACCCAACCCACAGATACGCAGTATTTT
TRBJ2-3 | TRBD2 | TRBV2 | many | CASKRRTGGRVNTQYF | TGTGCCAGCAAAAGACGGACCGGGGGGAGGGTGAATACGCAGTATTTT
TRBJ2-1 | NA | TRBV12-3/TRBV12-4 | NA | CASSWDPPRFNEQFF | TGTGCCAGCAGTTGGGACCCCCCGCGGTTCAATGAGCAGTTCTTC
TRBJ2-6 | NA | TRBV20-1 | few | CSARRRGLSGANVLTF | TGCAGTGCTCGCCGGCGGGGGCTCTCTGGGGCCAACGTCCTGACTTTC
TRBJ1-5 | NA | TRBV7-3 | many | CASSPLREPQHF | TGTGCCAGCAGCCCACTTCGAGAACCCCAGCATTTT
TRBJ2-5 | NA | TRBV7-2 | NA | CASSSSGPQSQETQYF | TGTGCCAGCAGCTCCTCGGGCCCACAGTCCCAAGAGACCCAGTACTTC